This T cell receptor (beta chain) is from a study of blood T cell repertoires in COVID-19. Germline CDR1 reads MNHEY; CDR2 reads SVGEGT. Unmatched junction bases numbered 6, after V lost 5 bases and J lost 4 bases. The CDR3 sequence is 14 residues long. This table comes from immunoSEQ multiplex PCR, and its TCRdb copy is limited to in-frame clones, with some not included. The data show roughly 98,000 clones, 85% to 95% seen once. The genes are TRBV6-2 or TRBV6-3 and TRBJ1-2, with 8 bases lining up with TRBD1. The sample was peripheral blood. This TCR was sampled from a woman in her sixties or seventies with active COVID-19. The CDR3 is CASSPRGPIYGYTF. DNA of the CDR3: TGTGCCAGCAGTCCCAGGGGGCCGATCTATGGCTACACCTTC.